This record looks at one T cell receptor beta chain sequence and its context. Its antigen remains unknown. CDR3 length equals 14 residues. V lost 5 bases to trimming and J lost 2 bases, with 11 bases between them. Germline assignment: CDR1 MNHEY and CDR2 SVGEGT. The data were taken from a study of T cell repertoires in cytomegalovirus infection. MiXCR, applied by TCRdb to the reads, yields one record per CDR3 protein. The sample lists hundreds of thousands of distinct CDR3 sequences, about 39% occurring once. This clonotype originated in a human donor in good health (CMV status not recorded). Some clones in this sample may be carry-over from other donors' samples. The sequencing used cultured PBMCs, collected from culture after CMV antigen stimulation. The chain combines TRBV6-2 or TRBV6-3 with TRBJ2-3; no definite D call. CDR3: CASSRVPYTDTQYF. The DNA for the CDR3 is TGTGCCAGCAGTCGTGTCCCCTACACAGATACGCAGTATTTT.